The clone carrying this T cell receptor beta chain was found a few times. Its specificity is not known. TCRbeta library construction was performed incorporating unique molecular identifiers. In TCRdb, the PCR reads were re-called with MiXCR into one record per CDR3 protein. Of some 78,000 distinct CDR3 sequences in the sample, 11% to 15% were seen once. This CDR3 is 17 amino acids long. V was pared by 4 bases and J by 0 bases, with 16 bases between. Germline V gene lookup returns CDR1 SGHTA and CDR2 FQGTGA. This sample stems from a study of T-cell reconstitution after alpha-beta-depleted transplantation in children. Study-wide points: T-cell numbers and diversity one year post-transplant derived largely from freshly generated T cells.

The V and J genes are TRBV7-3 and TRBJ1-5; D call uncertain. This receptor was obtained from a male patient aged 2-15 years who had a stem cell transplant for acute lymphoblastic leukemia, so the T cells may come from the graft donor. Specimen: PBMCs, mostly from graft donor cells, collected 180 days after TCRalphabeta/CD19-depleted stem cell transplant. CDR3 nucleotides: TGTGCCAGCAGCTCAGCCCCAAACGGGGTTAGCAATCAGCCCCAGCATTTT. Translated: CASSSAPNGVSNQPQHF.